The entry that follows covers one T cell receptor beta chain sequence. Antigen specificity is unknown. The data derive from a study of response to subunit inactivated influenza vaccine. General observations from the study: New T cells are recruited in small numbers by each seasonal influenza vaccination, according to the authors' suggestion.

TCRdb used MiXCR to reprocess the RT-PCR reads, holding one entry per CDR3 protein. The data contain 650,000 to 700,000 distinct CDR3 sequences, approximately 14% of them singletons. This clonotype was obtained from a man in his fifties who received an inactivated influenza vaccine. The sequences come from PBMCs from blood, collected roughly 12 days after vaccination.

The CDR3 protein is CASSRDWMASYEQYF. CDR3 DNA: TGTGCCAGCAGCCGGGATTGGATGGCTTCCTACGAGCAGTACTTC. This chain connects TRBV3-1 to TRBJ2-7; D gene ambiguous. The CDR3 is 15 residues long. CDR1 and CDR2 from the germline V gene are LGHDT and YNNKEL (reference sequence). Trimming took 4 bases from V and 1 from J, leaving 14 bases between them.